A selection of T cell receptor beta chains follows, all from one sample in a study of blood T cell repertoires in COVID-19. The assay was immunoSEQ multiplex PCR, and TCRdb's table has in-frame clones only and misses some. In the table there are about 200,000 clones, approximately 86% of which are singletons. Sequencing was carried out using peripheral blood. The source is a man between 60 and 75 years old with COVID-19, enrolled during active disease. The CDR3 runs from the conserved cysteine through the conserved F or W. D genes are given only for firm matches. Only some rows state a clone size, as once, few, many or a class for expanded clones.

V gene	clone size	D gene	J gene	CDR3 DNA	CDR3 protein
TRBV18	once	TRBD1	TRBJ1-2	TGTGCCAGCTCACCAAGGGGACAGATTAACTATGGCTACACCTTC	CASSPRGQINYGYTF
TRBV9	NA	TRBD1	TRBJ2-1	TGTGCCAGCAGCGTGGCCGGGACAGGCTCCTACAATGAGCAGTTCTTC	CASSVAGTGSYNEQFF
TRBV6-5	NA	TRBD1	TRBJ1-2	TGTGCCAGCAGCCTCGGACAGGGCCATGGCTACACCTTC	CASSLGQGHGYTF
TRBV10-1	few	NA	TRBJ2-1	TGCGCCAGCAGTGGGGACTTATCCTACAATGAGCAGTTCTTC	CASSGDLSYNEQFF
TRBV6-5	NA	NA	TRBJ1-2	TGTGCCAGCCGTAGGACATTCACGGACTATGGCTACACCTTC	CASRRTFTDYGYTF
TRBV28	NA	TRBD1	TRBJ1-2	TGTGCCAGCACCCTAGGGACAGGGGATTTCTATGGCTACACCTTC	CASTLGTGDFYGYTF
TRBV18	NA	TRBD1	TRBJ2-2	TGTGCCAGCTCACCACCGGGCAGGGGGCTTACGGAGCTGTTTTTT	CASSPPGRGLTELFF
TRBV28	NA	NA	TRBJ1-5	TGTGCCAGCAGTTTGCAGGGCCAAAATCAGCCCCAGCATTTT	CASSLQGQNQPQHF
TRBV6-2/TRBV6-3	NA	TRBD1	TRBJ1-1	TGTGCCAGCAGTTACTCGAGGGGACAGGGTTTCACTGAAGCTTTCTTT	CASSYSRGQGFTEAFF
TRBV19	NA	NA	TRBJ1-2	TGTGCCAGTAGTATAGGAGCGGGGGGAAACTATGGCTACACCTTC	CASSIGAGGNYGYTF
TRBV27	NA	NA	TRBJ1-3	TGTGCCAGCAGTTTTCTGGGCAAGGGGGACTCTGGAAACACCATATATTTT	CASSFLGKGDSGNTIYF
TRBV7-2	NA	NA	TRBJ1-4	TGTGCCAGCAGCCAAAGGGACTGGAATGAAAAACTGTTTTTT	CASSQRDWNEKLFF
TRBV7-9	NA	NA	TRBJ1-2	TGTGCCAGCAGCGTACAGGGACCCTATGGCTACACCTTC	CASSVQGPYGYTF
TRBV4-2	once	TRBD2	TRBJ2-1	TGTGCCAGCAGCCAAGATATCGGACTAGCTTCCCTCTTC	CASSQDIGLASLF
TRBV5-4	NA	NA	TRBJ1-4	TGTGCCAGCAGCCCCCCGGGACAACAGGAAAAACTGTTTTTT	CASSPPGQQEKLFF
TRBV7-2	NA	NA	TRBJ2-5	TGTGCCAGCAGCCCAGGGTTCAGAGAGACCCAGTACTTC	CASSPGFRETQYF
TRBV28	NA	NA	TRBJ1-2	TGTGCCAGCAGAACGGTAGCTAACTATGGCTACACCTTC	CASRTVANYGYTF
TRBV6-5	NA	TRBD1	TRBJ2-3	TGTGCCAGCAGTTACCGGGACAGAAGGGCAGATACGCAGTATTTT	CASSYRDRRADTQYF
TRBV7-2	NA	TRBD1	TRBJ1-6	TGTGCCAGCAGCTCCGGGACAGGGGATTCACCCCTCCACTTT	CASSSGTGDSPLHF
TRBV27	NA	NA	TRBJ1-5	TGTGCCAGCAGTCCCGGGGGGGGCGGACAGCCCCAGCATTTT	CASSPGGGGQPQHF
TRBV9	few	TRBD1	TRBJ1-1	TGTGCCAGCAGCGACTCGACAGGGGGTGGGAACACTGAAGCTTTCTTT	CASSDSTGGGNTEAFF
TRBV5-1	once	TRBD1	TRBJ2-1	TGCGCCAGCAGCCCGGGACAGGGGCTCGATGAGCAGTTCTTC	CASSPGQGLDEQFF
TRBV11-1	NA	NA	TRBJ1-1	TGTGCCAGCAGCCCTGGCCCAGAGAACACTGAAGCTTTCTTT	CASSPGPENTEAFF
TRBV3-1/TRBV3-2	NA	TRBD1	TRBJ2-3	TGTGCCAGCACCCCGACAGGGGGAGGGACAGATACGCAGTATTTT	CASTPTGGGTDTQYF
TRBV5-1	few	TRBD1	TRBJ1-1	TGCGCCAGCAGCTTGGGGGACAGGTTAGCTGAAGCTTTCTTT	CASSLGDRLAEAFF
TRBV3-1/TRBV3-2	NA	NA	TRBJ1-1	TGTGCCACCTCAGCCGGCCATAGATTCAGGGAAGCTTTCTTT	CATSAGHRFREAFF
TRBV2	once	NA	TRBJ1-1	TGTGCCAGCAGTGAGTCAGGGGTAAACACTGAAGCTTTCTTT	CASSESGVNTEAFF
TRBV28	NA	TRBD1	TRBJ2-7	TGTGCCAGCATTGCCGGGGGACAGGTTTTCTACGAGCAGTACTTC	CASIAGGQVFYEQYF
TRBV6-6	NA	TRBD1	TRBJ2-3	TGTGCCACCAACTTGGGACAGGGAAAGACAGATACGCAGTATTTT	CATNLGQGKTDTQYF
TRBV3-1/TRBV3-2	NA	NA	TRBJ2-1	TGTGCCAGCAGCCAGCCGGGTAGCGCAAATGAGCAGTTCTTC	CASSQPGSANEQFF
TRBV25-1	NA	NA	TRBJ2-7	TGTGCCAGCAGTGACTCCCGGCGACTTGTCTACGAGCAGTACTTC	CASSDSRRLVYEQYF
TRBV30	NA	NA	TRBJ1-2	TGTGCCTGTATGCCAGGGCCCCAAAAATATGGCTACACCTTC	CACMPGPQKYGYTF
TRBV3-1/TRBV3-2	NA	NA	TRBJ1-1	TGTGCCAGCAGCCGAGGCGGGGGACCGGTGGGCACTGAAGCTTTCTTT	CASSRGGGPVGTEAFF
TRBV6-5	NA	TRBD1	TRBJ1-5	TGTGCCAGCAGAGCCGGGACAGGGGGCAGACAGCCCCAGCATTTT	CASRAGTGGRQPQHF